The TCR beta chain under discussion was sequenced for a study of T cells in Graves' hyperthyroidism and ophthalmopathy. Points from the study as a whole: The blood repertoire included most of the expanded thyroid clonotypes above 0.001.

On this clonotype itself: Its matching antigen is unknown.

This sample holds PBMCs from approximately 9 ml fresh peripheral blood. Amplified TCR beta CDR3 regions derived from RNA transcripts. The HTBI primer set was used in a first-round RT-PCR of the TCR CDR3. TCRdb re-called the multiplex PCR reads with MiXCR, one entry per CDR3 protein. In the table there are approximately 600,000 distinct CDR3 sequences, approximately 15% of which are singletons. The TCR was taken from a young woman with Graves' ophthalmopathy. The sequencing sample was made of blood.

CDR3 protein: CSAGRSPGFTEAFF. CDR3 nucleotides: TGCAGTGCTGGAAGATCCCCGGGATTCACTGAAGCTTTCTTT. The V gene is TRBV20-1, the J gene TRBJ1-1; D call uncertain. CDR3 size: 14 residues. Germline V lookup: CDR1 DFQATT, CDR2 SNEGSKA (reference sequence). The germline V and J ends were trimmed by 5 bases and 4 bases, with 17 bases remaining between them.